Each of the 14 T cell receptor beta chains below was sequenced from the same sample in a study of CD8 T cells in Susac syndrome (dated by TCRdb to between 2018 and 2021). Library creation used the immunoSEQ multiplex PCR assay. RNA was extracted with the RNeasy kit and 0.5 to 1 ug was reverse transcribed using random hexamers. Using fastp trimming at Q25 and MiXCR clonotype assembly, TCRdb reanalyzed the public sequencing data and kept in-frame beta chains. Every distinct CDR3 protein forms one entry, paired with its most common genes and DNA. The sample table shows about 200,000 distinct CDR3 sequences, and more than 90% are seen once. 0.093% of the sample is taken by the ten largest. The specimen sequenced was CD4+ T cells from PBMCs. The source is a human donor with multiple sclerosis.

The chain uses TRBV30 and TRBJ2-4, with 10 bases aligning to TRBD2. V was clipped by 1 base and J by 7 bases; unmatched bases: 7. The CDR3 length is 15 residues. Per the germline V gene, CDR1 is GTSNPN and CDR2 is SVGIG (reference sequence). The CDR3 DNA reads TGTGCCTGGAGTGGAGCGGGAGGGCCTCGGAACATTCAGTACTTC. Amino acids: CAWSGAGGPRNIQYF.

The V and J genes are TRBV7-9 and TRBJ1-2; a weak D match, TRBD1 (5 bases). This CDR3 contains 14 residues. Germline CDR1 reads SEHNR; CDR2 reads FQNEAQ (reference sequence). Trimming cost V 4 bases and J 3 bases, with 12 bases left between them. CDR3 bases: TGTGCCAGCAGCTCAGGGACCGCCGACTATGGCTACACCTTC. This sequence encodes CASSSGTADYGYTF.

The rearrangement links TRBV29-1 to TRBJ1-2, with D hard to call. The germline V gene encodes CDR1 SQVTM and CDR2 ANQGSEA. V lost 4 bases and J 7 bases, leaving 16 bases between the germline ends. The CDR3 contains 13 residues. The CDR3 loop reads CSVVDRPGIGYTF. DNA of the CDR3: TGCAGCGTTGTCGATCGGCCAGGAATTGGCTACACCTTC.

This chain links TRBV24-1 with TRBJ2-7; D remains unclear. The CDR3 covers 11 residues. Germline V gene sequence: CDR1 KGHDR, CDR2 SFDVKD. Trimming left V 9 bases short and J 6 bases short, with 11 bases between. The CDR3 coding sequence is TGTGCCACCGGGTTGGGATGCGAGCAGTACTTC. Encoded protein: CATGLGCEQYF.

This rearrangement joins TRBV6-4 to TRBJ2-2, with 11 bases matching TRBD1. The CDR3 contains 16 residues. J lost 3 bases, V lost 4 bases, and 4 bases had no gene match. Per germline, CDR1 MRHNA and CDR2 SNTAGT. CDR3 sequence reads: CASSGRTGGDTGELFF. CDR3 nucleotides: TGTGCCAGCAGTGGGAGGACAGGGGGCGACACCGGGGAGCTGTTTTTT.

This chain joins TRBV5-4 and TRBJ2-7; D might be TRBD1 (7 bases). CDR3 length: 13 amino acids. Trimming took off 6 bases at V and 3 bases at J, with 13 bases between the two ends. Germline-derived CDR1 and CDR2 are SGHNT and YYREEE (reference sequence). Here the CDR3 reads CASNAGQNYEQYF. The CDR3 nucleotides are TGTGCCAGCAATGCGGGACAGAACTACGAGCAGTACTTC.

The rearrangement uses TRBV20-1 and TRBJ1-4, with 7 bases identical to TRBD1. The CDR3 spans 17 residues. Germline lookup yields CDR1 DFQATT and CDR2 SNEGSKA (reference sequence). J lost 10 bases, V lost 3 bases, and 20 bases had no gene match. CDR3: CSASLRGGTFGLSKLFF. The CDR3, as DNA: TGCAGTGCTAGTCTCAGGGGGGGGACTTTCGGGTTATCAAAACTGTTTTTT.

This chain connects TRBV29-1 to TRBJ1-1; D might be TRBD1 (6 bases). The CDR3 contains 12 residues. Trimming pared 4 bases from V and 8 bases from J, leaving 14 bases between. Per germline, CDR1 SQVTM and CDR2 ANQGSEA. In DNA, the CDR3 is TGCAGCGTTGGGACCTGGGGGCCCGAAGCTTTCTTT. Protein product: CSVGTWGPEAFF. Complete variable domain (other parts from reference TRBV29-1 and TRBJ1-1): SAVISQKPSRDICQRGTSLTIQCQVDSQVTMMFWYRQQPGQSLTLIATANQGSEATYESGFVIDKFPISRPNLTFSTLTVSNMSPEDSSIYLCSVGTWGPEAFFGQGTRLTVV.

The V call is TRBV3-1, the J call TRBJ2-5; 10 positions match TRBD2. Germline CDR1 reads LGHDT; CDR2 reads YNNKEL (reference sequence). The J segment lost 4 bases and the V segment lost 4 bases, leaving 12 bases of the junction unmatched. The CDR3 is 17 residues long. The CDR3 protein is CASSPGAGLALGETQYF. The CDR3 coding sequence is TGTGCCAGCAGCCCTGGGGCGGGACTAGCGTTGGGAGAGACCCAGTACTTC.

This chain links TRBV12-3 or TRBV12-4 with TRBJ1-2; 7 bases map to TRBD1. This CDR3 is 13 amino acids long. Trimming cost V 7 bases and J 8 bases; bases outside gene matches: 10. The CDR3 DNA follows: TGTGCCAGCACCCCTAGACAGGGACGGGGCTACACCTTC. It encodes CASTPRQGRGYTF.

The J gene is TRBJ2-7, the V gene TRBV10-3; D remains ambiguous. The CDR3 is 11 amino acids. V lost 8 bases to trimming and J lost 6 bases, with 11 bases between them. Germline lookup yields CDR1 ENHRY and CDR2 SYGVKD. CDR3 nucleotides: TGTGCCATCGTCAGGTCAGTCGAGCAGTACTTC. Translation: CAIVRSVEQYF.

The rearrangement joins TRBV3-1 to TRBJ2-2; perhaps D is TRBD1 or TRBD2 (5 bases each). The germline V gene has CDR1 LGHDT and CDR2 YNNKEL (reference sequence). V was pared by 2 bases and J by 6 bases, with 10 bases between. The CDR3 totals 14 residues. The chain's CDR3 is CASSQPGASGELFF. CDR3 DNA: TGTGCCAGCAGCCAACCCGGGGCTTCCGGGGAGCTGTTTTTT.

V and J are TRBV3-1 and TRBJ2-7; D is perhaps TRBD2 (6 bases). Trimming pared 2 bases from V and 3 bases from J, leaving 11 bases between. Germline-derived CDR1 and CDR2 are LGHDT and YNNKEL (reference sequence). The CDR3 totals 14 residues. CDR3 sequence reads: CASSQLARGYEQYF. DNA for the CDR3: TGTGCCAGCAGCCAATTAGCGCGGGGCTACGAGCAGTACTTC.

The chain combines TRBV12-3 or TRBV12-4 with TRBJ1-5, with a possible D match to TRBD1 (5 bases). V was clipped by 4 bases and J by 7 bases, with 14 bases between them. CDR3 length: 14 amino acids. CDR3 protein: CASSWQGQTQPQHF. The CDR3 DNA is TGTGCCAGCAGTTGGCAGGGTCAGACCCAGCCCCAGCATTTT.